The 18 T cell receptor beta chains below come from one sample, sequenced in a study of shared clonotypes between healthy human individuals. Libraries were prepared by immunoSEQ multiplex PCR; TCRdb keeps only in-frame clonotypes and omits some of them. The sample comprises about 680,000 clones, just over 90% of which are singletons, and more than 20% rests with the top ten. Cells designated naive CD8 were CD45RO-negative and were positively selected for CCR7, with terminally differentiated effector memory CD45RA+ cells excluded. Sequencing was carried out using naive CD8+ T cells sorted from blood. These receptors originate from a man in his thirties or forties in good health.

Here the CDR3 reads CASSRDSRSREQYF. Written as DNA, the CDR3 is TGCGCCAGCAGTCGGGACTCACGGTCTCGGGAGCAGTACTTC. The gene calls are TRBV10-2 and TRBJ2-7; maybe TRBD2 (6 bases). Between the trimmed V and J ends, which lost 5 bases and 7 bases, there was a span of 18 bases. This CDR3 has 14 residues. Germline V gene lookup returns CDR1 WSHSY and CDR2 SAAADI.

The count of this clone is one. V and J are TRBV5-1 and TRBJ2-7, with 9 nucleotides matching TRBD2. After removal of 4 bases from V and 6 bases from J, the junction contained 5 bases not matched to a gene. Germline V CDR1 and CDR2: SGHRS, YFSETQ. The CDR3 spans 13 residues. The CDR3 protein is CASSPGLAIEQYF. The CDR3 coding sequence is TGCGCCAGCAGCCCAGGACTAGCGATCGAGCAGTACTTC.

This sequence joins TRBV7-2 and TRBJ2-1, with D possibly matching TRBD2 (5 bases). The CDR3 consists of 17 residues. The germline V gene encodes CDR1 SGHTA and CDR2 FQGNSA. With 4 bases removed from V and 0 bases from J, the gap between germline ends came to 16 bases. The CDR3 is CASSSNAGGRSYNEQFF. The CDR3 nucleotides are TGTGCCAGCAGCTCCAACGCGGGCGGACGCTCCTACAATGAGCAGTTCTTC.

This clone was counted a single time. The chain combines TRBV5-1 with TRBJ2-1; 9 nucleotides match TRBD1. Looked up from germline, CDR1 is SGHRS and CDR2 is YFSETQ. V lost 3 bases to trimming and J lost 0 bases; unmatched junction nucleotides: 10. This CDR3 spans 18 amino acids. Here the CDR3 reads CASSYPRTGADSYNEQFF. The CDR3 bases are TGCGCCAGCAGCTACCCAAGGACAGGGGCGGACTCCTACAATGAGCAGTTCTTC.

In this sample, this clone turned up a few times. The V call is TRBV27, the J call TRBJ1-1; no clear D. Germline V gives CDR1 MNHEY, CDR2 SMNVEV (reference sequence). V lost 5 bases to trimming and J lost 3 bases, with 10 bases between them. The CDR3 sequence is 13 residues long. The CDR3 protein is CASSPDLYTEAFF. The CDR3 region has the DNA TGTGCCAGCAGTCCAGACCTGTACACTGAAGCTTTCTTT.

CDR3 nucleotides: TGCAGCGTTGAAGATGCCTCCTACGAGCAGTACTTC. This translates into CSVEDASYEQYF. The rearrangement uses TRBV29-1 and TRBJ2-7; D is ambiguous. V was trimmed by 0 bases and J by 0 bases, leaving 3 bases between them. The CDR3 spans 12 residues. Germline loops: CDR1 SQVTM, CDR2 ANQGSEA.

The CDR3 nucleotides are TGTGCCAGCAGTTCCGAGCTTACAGGGGAAAATGAGCAGTTCTTC. It yields the protein CASSSELTGENEQFF. This rearrangement joins TRBV28 to TRBJ2-1; 7 bases map to TRBD1. The CDR3 sequence is 15 residues long. The V gene's germline CDR1 is MDHEN and CDR2 SYDVKM. Losses at the gene ends were 4 bases for V and 7 bases for J; bases not matched to a gene: 10.

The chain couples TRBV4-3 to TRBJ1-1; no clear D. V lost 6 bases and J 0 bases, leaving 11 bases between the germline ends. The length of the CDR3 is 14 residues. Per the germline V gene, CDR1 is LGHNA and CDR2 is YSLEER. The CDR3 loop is CASSFGSMNTEAFF. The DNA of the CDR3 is TGCGCCAGCAGTTTCGGCTCAATGAACACTGAAGCTTTCTTT.

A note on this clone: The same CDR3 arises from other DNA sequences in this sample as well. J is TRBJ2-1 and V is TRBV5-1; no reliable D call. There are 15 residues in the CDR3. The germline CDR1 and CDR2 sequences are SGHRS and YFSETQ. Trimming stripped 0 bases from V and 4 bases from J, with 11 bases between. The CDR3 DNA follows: TGCGCCAGCAGCTTGGCAGGTTCGAGTTACAATGAGCAGTTCTTC. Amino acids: CASSLAGSSYNEQFF.

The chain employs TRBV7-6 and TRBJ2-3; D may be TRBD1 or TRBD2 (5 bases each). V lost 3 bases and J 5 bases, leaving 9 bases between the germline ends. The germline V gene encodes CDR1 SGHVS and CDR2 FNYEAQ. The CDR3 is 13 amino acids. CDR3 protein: CASSLGEEDTQYF. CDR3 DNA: TGTGCCAGCAGCTTGGGGGAAGAAGATACGCAGTATTTT.

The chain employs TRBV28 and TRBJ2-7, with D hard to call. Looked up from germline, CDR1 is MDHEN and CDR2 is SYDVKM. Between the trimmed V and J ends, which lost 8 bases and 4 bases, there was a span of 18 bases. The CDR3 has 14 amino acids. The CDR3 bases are TGTGCCAGCGAATCTCTGACGCCATCGTACGAGCAGTACTTC. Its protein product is CASESLTPSYEQYF.

CDR3 bases: TGTGCCAGCAGTGACCTCCCGAACGCGGAGACCCAGTACTTC. Translated, it gives CASSDLPNAETQYF. V gene TRBV25-1 combines with J gene TRBJ2-5; the D is unclear. Germline V lookup: CDR1 MGHDK, CDR2 SYGVNS. The CDR3 is made up of 14 amino acids. V was pared by 3 bases and J by 5 bases, with 13 bases between. Together with reference TRBV25-1 and TRBJ2-5, the CDR3 gives the full variable domain: EADIYQTPRYLVIGTGKKITLECSQTMGHDKMYWYQQDPGMELHLIHYSYGVNSTEKGDLSSESTVSRIRTEHFPLTLESARPSHTSQYLCASSDLPNAETQYFGPGTRLLVL.

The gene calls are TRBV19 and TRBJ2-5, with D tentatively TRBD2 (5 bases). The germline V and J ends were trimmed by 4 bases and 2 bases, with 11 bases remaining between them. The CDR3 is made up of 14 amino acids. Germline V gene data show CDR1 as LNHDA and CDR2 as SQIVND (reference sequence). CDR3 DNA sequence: TGTGCCAGTAGTACCCGGACTGATCAAGAGACCCAGTACTTC. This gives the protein CASSTRTDQETQYF.

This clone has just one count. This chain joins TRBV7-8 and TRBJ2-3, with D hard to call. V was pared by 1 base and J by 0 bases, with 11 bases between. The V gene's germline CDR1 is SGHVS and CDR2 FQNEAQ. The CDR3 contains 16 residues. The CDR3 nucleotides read TGTGCCAGCAGCTTAGATAGGATTACCAGCACAGATACGCAGTATTTT. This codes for CASSLDRITSTDTQYF.

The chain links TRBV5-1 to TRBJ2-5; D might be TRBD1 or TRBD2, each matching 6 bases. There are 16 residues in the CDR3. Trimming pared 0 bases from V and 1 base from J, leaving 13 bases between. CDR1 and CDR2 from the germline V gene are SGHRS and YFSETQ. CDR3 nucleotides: TGCGCCAGCAGCTTGGAGGGGGGTTCAACCCAAGAGACCCAGTACTTC. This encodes CASSLEGGSTQETQYF.

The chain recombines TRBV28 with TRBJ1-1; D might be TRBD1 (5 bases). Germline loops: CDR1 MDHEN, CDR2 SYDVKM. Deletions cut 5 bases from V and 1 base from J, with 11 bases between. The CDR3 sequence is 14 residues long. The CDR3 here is CASSPPGPNTEAFF. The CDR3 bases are TGTGCCAGCAGTCCCCCGGGACCGAACACTGAAGCTTTCTTT.

CDR3 bases: TGTGCCAGCAGTTCCCGACAGACATACGAGCAGTACTTC. This gives the protein CASSSRQTYEQYF. This chain links TRBV28 with TRBJ2-7; maybe TRBD1 (5 bases). V was pared by 4 bases and J by 4 bases, with 11 bases between. Germline assignment: CDR1 MDHEN and CDR2 SYDVKM. The CDR3 length is 13 residues.

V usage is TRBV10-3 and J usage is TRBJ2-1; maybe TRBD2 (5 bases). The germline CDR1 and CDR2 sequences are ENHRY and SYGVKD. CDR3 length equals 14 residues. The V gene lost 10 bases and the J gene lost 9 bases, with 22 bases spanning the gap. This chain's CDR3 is CATRINADSSEQFF. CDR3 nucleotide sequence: TGTGCCACCCGGATAAATGCGGACTCTAGTGAGCAGTTCTTC.